The T cell receptor (beta chain) under discussion was sequenced for a study of cytomegalovirus exposure and HLA in healthy donors. CDR1 and CDR2 (germline): SGHTA, FQGNSA. This CDR3 region has 17 residues. V gave up 1 base and J gave up 8 bases; unmatched junction bases: 11. On this clone: Its antigen is as yet unknown.

Vbeta (60) and Jbeta (13) primers were used in the PCR. Sequenced by immunoSEQ multiplex PCR; TCRdb stores in-frame clones only, minus some. This table holds under 200,000 clones, 80% to 85% found once. Overall study findings and caveats: The listing of 150 to 200 TCR beta chains classed them as cytomegalovirus-associated. Sequencing artifact likely explains a cluster of highly shared sequence variants. A few CMV-associated chains were confirmed in vitro to be specific for CMV antigens.

The clonotype originates from a human donor in good health. Source material: PBMCs. The V and J genes are TRBV7-2 and TRBJ1-4, with TRBD1 matching over 9 bases. CDR3 amino acids: CASSLGEPGQGEEKLFF. CDR3 nucleotides: TGTGCCAGCAGCTTAGGGGAACCGGGACAGGGTGAAGAAAAACTGTTTTTT.